The sequence of this T cell receptor beta chain was determined in a study of T cell repertoires in cytomegalovirus infection. Study-level information: Matching HLA type, along with CMV infection, was indicated by public TCR beta signatures. Study observations and caveats: Predominance within the ex vivo response was attributable to HLA-C-restricted CMV-specific TCR beta clonotypes. Carriage of CMV together with the relevant HLA was identifiable through cumulative public TCR beta family frequency.

Germline trimming cut 5 bases from V and 1 base from J; bases unmatched to any gene: 15. CDR3 length equals 18 residues. In germline, CDR1 is LGHNT, CDR2 FRNRAP. TCRdb processed the reads anew with MiXCR; each CDR3 protein has one entry. Of some 400,000 distinct CDR3 sequences in the sample, 15% to 20% are singletons; the top ten hold 7.5% to 9.5%. This clonotype was counted ten times or more. Its antigen is still unknown. This sequence originates from a human donor in good health (CMV status not recorded). Some clones in this sample may be carry-over from other donors' samples. The chain joins TRBV12-5 to TRBJ2-3, with 7 nucleotides matching TRBD1. Sequences were obtained from PBMCs. The CDR3 sequence is CASGPDRKTQIGTDTQYF. CDR3 bases: TGTGCTAGTGGTCCGGACAGGAAGACTCAGATTGGCACAGATACGCAGTATTTT.